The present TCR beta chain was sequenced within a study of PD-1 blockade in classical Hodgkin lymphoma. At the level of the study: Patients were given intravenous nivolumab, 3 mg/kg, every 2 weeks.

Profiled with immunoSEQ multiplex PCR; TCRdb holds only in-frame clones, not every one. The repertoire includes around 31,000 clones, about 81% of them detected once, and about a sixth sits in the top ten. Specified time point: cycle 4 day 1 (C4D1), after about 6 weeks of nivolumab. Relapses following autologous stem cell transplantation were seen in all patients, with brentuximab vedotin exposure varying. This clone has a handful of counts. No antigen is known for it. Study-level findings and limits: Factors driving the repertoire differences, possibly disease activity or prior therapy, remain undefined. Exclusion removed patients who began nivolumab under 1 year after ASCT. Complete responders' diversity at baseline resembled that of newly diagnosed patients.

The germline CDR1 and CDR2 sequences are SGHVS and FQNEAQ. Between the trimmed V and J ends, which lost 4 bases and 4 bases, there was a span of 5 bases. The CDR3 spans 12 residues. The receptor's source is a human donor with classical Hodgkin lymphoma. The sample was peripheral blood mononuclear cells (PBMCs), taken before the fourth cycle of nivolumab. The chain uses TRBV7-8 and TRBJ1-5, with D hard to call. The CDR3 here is CASSWGNQPQHF. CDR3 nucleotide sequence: TGTGCCAGCAGCTGGGGTAATCAGCCCCAGCATTTT.